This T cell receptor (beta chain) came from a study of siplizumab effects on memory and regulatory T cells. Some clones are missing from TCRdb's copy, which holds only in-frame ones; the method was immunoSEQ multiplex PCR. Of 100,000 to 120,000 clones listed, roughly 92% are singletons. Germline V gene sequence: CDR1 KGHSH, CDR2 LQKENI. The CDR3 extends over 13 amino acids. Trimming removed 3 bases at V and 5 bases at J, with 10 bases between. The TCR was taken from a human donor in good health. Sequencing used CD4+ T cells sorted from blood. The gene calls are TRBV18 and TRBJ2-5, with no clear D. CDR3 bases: TGTGCCAGCTCACCTCCTATAGGGGAGACCCAGTACTTC. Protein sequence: CASSPPIGETQYF.